Each of the 13 T cell receptor beta chains below was sequenced from the same sample in a study of blood T cell repertoires in COVID-19. This table comes from immunoSEQ multiplex PCR, and its TCRdb copy is limited to in-frame clones, with some not included. Of around 230,000 clones in the sample, around 83% were seen once. The sequencing input was peripheral blood. These receptors all come from a woman aged 60-75 years with active or convalescent COVID-19.

The chain carries TRBV7-2 and TRBJ2-3; TRBD1 is a possible D gene (5 bases). Deletions cut 2 bases from V and 3 bases from J, with 15 bases between. Germline CDR1 SGHTA, CDR2 FQGNSA. The CDR3 contains 16 residues. The CDR3 sequence is CASSLSSRVFTDTQYF. CDR3 nucleotide sequence: TGTGCCAGCAGCTTAAGCTCCAGGGTTTTTACAGATACGCAGTATTTT. Together with reference TRBV7-2 and TRBJ2-3, the CDR3 gives the full variable domain: GAGVSQSPSNKVTEKGKDVELRCDPISGHTALYWYRQSLGQGLEFLIYFQGNSAPDKSGLPSDRFSAERTGGSVSTLTIQRTQQEDSAVYLCASSLSSRVFTDTQYFGPGTRLTVL.

V is TRBV28 and J is TRBJ2-5; D gene ambiguous. The ends were cut back, 5 bases at V and 4 bases at J, with 14 bases in the middle. The CDR3 totals 14 residues. In germline, CDR1 is MDHEN, CDR2 SYDVKM. CDR3 sequence reads: CASSPTDFGETQYF. As DNA, the CDR3 is TGTGCCAGCAGTCCCACCGATTTCGGAGAGACCCAGTACTTC.

CDR3 protein: CSVARIAYNEQFF. The CDR3 nucleotides are TGCAGCGTTGCCAGGATAGCCTACAATGAGCAGTTCTTC. V usage is TRBV29-1 and J usage is TRBJ2-1; D gene unclear. The V end was cut by 4 bases, the J end by 2 bases, with 9 bases between. The CDR3 is 13 residues long. Germline V gene sequence: CDR1 SQVTM, CDR2 ANQGSEA.

The rearrangement joins TRBV11-2 to TRBJ2-7, with TRBD1 as a possible D gene (5 bases). Germline values: CDR1 SGHAT, CDR2 FQNNGV. The CDR3 length is 13 residues. V lost 2 bases and J lost 3, with 8 bases in between. In DNA form, the CDR3 reads TGTGCCAGCAGCTTAACGACAGACTACGAGCAGTACTTC. Protein product: CASSLTTDYEQYF.

This clone has just a few counts. This chain connects TRBV11-2 to TRBJ2-1, with 14 bases that match TRBD2. In germline, CDR1 is SGHAT, CDR2 FQNNGV. The V segment lost 4 bases and the J segment 6 bases; nucleotides outside the gene matches: 2. The CDR3 contains 15 residues. CDR3 amino acids: CASSWGLAGANEQFF. For the CDR3, the DNA is TGTGCCAGCAGCTGGGGACTAGCGGGGGCCAATGAGCAGTTCTTC.

The chain links TRBV7-3 to TRBJ1-6; D possibly corresponds to TRBD1 (6 bases). CDR3 length: 15 amino acids. Between the trimmed V and J ends, which lost 5 bases and 6 bases, there was a span of 14 bases. Looked up from germline, CDR1 is SGHTA and CDR2 is FQGTGA. CDR3 in amino acids: CASSLRGAGNSPLHF. CDR3 coding DNA: TGTGCCAGCAGCCTCCGGGGGGCGGGTAATTCACCCCTCCACTTT.

V and J are TRBV3-1 (or the pseudogene TRBV3-2) and TRBJ1-2, with 8 bases identical to TRBD1. CDR1 is LGHDT and CDR2 is YNNKEL in the germline V gene (reference sequence). The CDR3 has 15 residues. With 4 bases clipped from V and 3 bases from J, the junction kept 7 bases outside the gene matches. The CDR3: CASSRMGTGDYGYTF. The CDR3 region has the DNA TGTGCCAGCAGCCGAATGGGGACAGGCGACTATGGCTACACCTTC.

This clone was recorded only once. V and J are TRBV27 and TRBJ2-3, with 9 bases that match TRBD2. CDR3 size: 15 residues. With 3 bases clipped from V and 4 bases from J, the junction kept 5 bases outside the gene matches. CDR1 is MNHEY and CDR2 is SMNVEV in the germline V gene (reference sequence). The CDR3 bases are TGTGCCAGCAGTTTCTTTCTAGCGGGGCCAGATACGCAGTATTTT. This sequence encodes CASSFFLAGPDTQYF.

The chain has TRBV19 and TRBJ1-2; 7 bases agree with TRBD1. CDR3 length equals 13 residues. Germline loops: CDR1 LNHDA, CDR2 SQIVND (reference sequence). The V segment lost 6 bases and the J segment 6 bases; nucleotides outside the gene matches: 7. CDR3 in DNA: TGTGCCAGTAGACAGGGGTCTCCGAATGGCTACACCTTC. This encodes CASRQGSPNGYTF.

The CDR3 nucleotides read TGCAGCGTTGAACCGGGGGGGGTATACAATGAGCAGTTCTTC. Translated: CSVEPGGVYNEQFF. The chain links TRBV29-1 to TRBJ2-1; 8 nucleotides match TRBD2. CDR3 length equals 14 residues. Looked up from germline, CDR1 is SQVTM and CDR2 is ANQGSEA. V lost 2 bases, J lost 4 bases, and 4 bases stayed unmatched.

The chain employs TRBV19 and TRBJ2-7; tentatively, D is TRBD1 (6 bases). The ends were cut back, 3 bases at V and 4 bases at J, with 10 bases in the middle. The CDR3 is 13 amino acids. In germline, CDR1 is LNHDA, CDR2 SQIVND (reference sequence). Here the CDR3 reads CASSIGQWYEQYF. The CDR3 DNA is TGTGCCAGTAGTATCGGACAGTGGTACGAGCAGTACTTC.

The rearrangement links TRBV18 to TRBJ1-5; 7 positions agree with TRBD1. The germline CDR1 and CDR2 sequences are KGHSH and LQKENI. V shed 6 bases and J 3 bases; nucleotides not matched to a gene: 5. The CDR3 loop spans 14 amino acids. As DNA, the CDR3 is TGTGCCAGCTCCGGGACAGTCACCAATCAGCCCCAGCATTTT. It translates to CASSGTVTNQPQHF.

This clone was detected only a few times. This sequence joins TRBV3-1 (or the pseudogene TRBV3-2) and TRBJ1-5, with no clear D. Germline CDR1 LGHDT, CDR2 YNNKEL (reference sequence). Trimming shortened V by 4 bases and J by 0 bases, and 7 bases separated the two germline ends. The CDR3 extends over 14 amino acids. Here the CDR3 reads CASSRGNSNQPQHF. Written as DNA, the CDR3 is TGTGCCAGCAGCCGAGGGAATAGCAATCAGCCCCAGCATTTT.